Reported below is one T cell receptor beta chain. Profiled with immunoSEQ multiplex PCR; TCRdb holds only in-frame clones, not every one. The sample lists 270,000 or so clones, approximately 82% occurring once. These data are taken from a study of blood T cell repertoires in COVID-19. Study context: Italy, Spain and the United States were the sources of the convalescent and acute COVID-19 samples. The analysed material was cDNA or gDNA that came from T cells, B-cell-depleted T cells, or PBMCs.

Germline values: CDR1 SGHTA, CDR2 FQGNSA. The V gene lost 1 base and the J gene lost 11 bases, with 17 bases spanning the gap. The CDR3 has 14 amino acids. The receptor was derived from a woman under 30 with acute or convalescent COVID-19. The rearrangement joins TRBV7-2 to TRBJ1-2; possibly TRBD1 for D (5 bases). The sample was peripheral blood. The CDR3 is CASSLGGTDWRYTF. CDR3 bases: TGTGCCAGCAGCTTAGGCGGGACGGACTGGCGGTACACCTTC.